This T cell receptor beta chain was captured in a study of cytomegalovirus exposure and HLA in healthy donors (dated by TCRdb to 2015 to 2018). Some background on the complete study: In an earlier analysis of under 600 of the donors, 250 to 350 Gb of sequence data and roughly 100 million unique TCR beta sequences from about 190 million T cells were reported. Of the approximately 400 genotyped donors, roughly 80% fell in the genetic ancestry cluster associated with self-reported Caucasian donors. An early release that covered roughly 600 HLA-typed donors contained about 300 gigabases of sequencing data and tens of millions of unique TCR sequences. The number of donors typed differed by locus, with about 629-630 for A, B, C, DRB1 and DQB1, 522 for DQA1, approximately 570 for DPA1, and 450 to 480 for DPB1. In an earlier analysis of several hundred of the donors, high-throughput TCR beta sequencing was used to judge whether each TCR beta V gene segment behaved as functional or pseudogenic. The study aimed to test whether cataloging public T cell receptors could reveal signatures of past pathogen exposure. Because of strong linkage in the cohort, roughly 5 DR-DQ haplotypes were treated as single units for association and clustering. In a later genetic analysis, genome-wide SNP genotypes for about three fifths of the roughly 670 donors were used, and that subset was treated as a discovery cohort. Donor age, sex, ethnicity and CMV serostatus were collected together with the repertoire data. Every discovery cohort repertoire had been produced on one sequencing platform. The study used immunosequencing to profile the T cell repertoires of 600 to 850 subjects and linked those repertoires to cytomegalovirus serostatus. In addition to the first cohort of approximately 670 subjects, a separate validation cohort of approximately 120 different subjects was used. On average, 235,054 unique TCR beta nucleotide sequences were sequenced per donor among several hundred genotyped donors of the cohort, with 15% to 20% of those sequences being non-productive. A later analysis re-examined previously published TCR beta repertoires from around 670 donors and added high-resolution HLA genotyping to investigate patterns of TCR occurrence. The later analysis used no new phenotypic data to find candidate immune exposures, relying instead on TCR beta sequences and their occurrence across donors. To predict cytomegalovirus infection status, the study combined high-throughput TCR immunosequencing, statistical association of individual TCRs with disease status, and machine learning. Both class I and class II loci were covered by HLA typing, at four-digit resolution.

Germline trimming amounts to 5 bases on V and 6 bases on J, with 11 as the count of junction bases outside the gene matches. Including the terminal cysteine and phenylalanine, the CDR3 comprises 14 residues. Left in the record is the CDR3 DNA by itself, 42 bases read in frame from the first base. CDR1 and CDR2 are drawn from the germline V gene: SQVTM, ANQGSEA. The method behind the library was the immunoSEQ multiplex PCR assay. For the multiplex PCR, a mixture combining 60 forward primers for TCR Vbeta segments and 13 reverse primers for TCR Jbeta segments was used. The CDR3 region of rearranged TCR beta genes was amplified from genomic DNA with a multiplex PCR assay. On the Illumina HiSeq System, the amplified TCR beta libraries were sequenced as 87-base-pair reads. The source study handled its data this way. In a later analysis, some 80 million unique TCR beta chains were counted across the 500 to 850 repertoires, and roughly 10 million of these chains were shared by at least two donors. Raw reads were error-corrected and collapsed into unique sequences with a nearest-neighbor algorithm that merged closely related sequences to remove PCR and sequencing errors. Alignment of CDR3 sequences to IMGT reference sequences was used to assign V, D and J gene segments. For a sequence to be retained, a match of at least six nucleotides to both a V gene segment and a J gene segment was required. Rearrangements were called productive when the CDR3 lacked stop codons and stayed in frame with V and J; all others were non-productive. CDR3 was defined by IMGT convention, running from the second conserved V-encoded cysteine to the conserved J-encoded phenylalanine. The earlier analysis of 500 to 650 of the donors excluded any sequence lacking an unambiguous match to a single V gene segment. An earlier analysis of a few hundred of the donors called V segments functional above 56.7% productive rearrangements and segregating when the between-donor standard deviation exceeded 5%. To diagnose cytomegalovirus status from the catalog of TCR beta chain sequences, a statistical classification framework was built. In a later analysis, TCR nucleotide sequences were compared against IMGT/GENE-DB human TR gene sequences so that V and J genes could be assigned. The TCRdist pipeline was used in a later analysis to assign CDR3 sequences and most-parsimonious VDJ recombination scenarios. In a later analysis, every TCR beta chain was defined by the combination of its CDR3 amino acid sequence and its V-gene family, and reads without a unique V-gene family were dropped. To address suspected cross-contamination and a sequencing artifact, a later analysis removed 592 highly shared, low-generation-probability nucleotide sequences. In a later analysis, a clonal expansion index was calculated for each public chain from normalized within-repertoire ranks of inferred template counts. In a later analysis, generation probabilities were computed using a VDJ recombination model fitted to out-of-frame rearrangements, and the results were checked against IGoR. In a later analysis, hypergeometric tests were used to score TCR-TCR, TCR-HLA and TCR-CMV co-occurrence, with a repertoire-size bias correction applied to TCR pairs. In a later analysis, false discovery rates were estimated by permuting HLA or CMV assignments 20 times. In a later analysis, co-occurring TCRs were grouped using DBSCAN, and TCRdist sequence similarity was added for clustering within HLA-allele-positive subsets. For co-occurrence clustering, repertoires with fewer than 30,000 or more than 120,000 public chains were excluded, along with several repertoires with anomalous nucleotide sharing. This immuneACCESS table, as held by TCRdb, lists in-frame sequences with V and J called but not all clones. Of the missing ones, under half trace to an unresolved V gene in checked studies; the others have no known cause. D and trimming come from the DNA, and the V and J calls and clone size come from that table. In this sample the table shows more than 95,000 clones, less than 80% of which occur a single time. The top ten constitute 11% of the sample.

The cohort consisted of approximately 690 healthy bone marrow donors. All cohort members were sampled while nominally healthy, although unrecorded immune exposures were likely present. The donor was CMV seropositive and belonged to the group of about 290 seropositive cohort members. A peripheral blood sample was collected from each donor, and TCR beta sequencing was performed on peripheral blood mononuclear cells. Genomic DNA was extracted from the blood cell samples with the Qiagen DNeasy Blood Extraction Kit. The paper's findings and limits, for the study overall: Most CMV-associated TCR beta chains appeared to be HLA-restricted in a later analysis, and the HLA associations seemed to be driven largely by CMV exposure. Assigning TCR associations to individual alleles was difficult when HLA alleles, especially DR and DQ, strongly co-occurred. Compared with the approximately 670-donor mean, donors in an Asian-associated ancestry cluster had fewer N-insertions in productive TCRs, according to a later genetic analysis. The authors suggested that the approach could potentially be generalized to other disease states and immunological phenotypes. In a later analysis, HLA-associated TCR beta chains were found to be more clonally expanded and to have lower generation probabilities than equally common non-associated chains. Only TCR beta chains were sequenced in this cohort, and the absence of alpha or paired-chain data limited detectable features. Because some donors lacked HLA typing at each locus, the association tests relied only on the typed subset. In both the original and validation cohorts, the classifier was reported to diagnose cytomegalovirus status with high specificity and sensitivity. Most TCR sequences were observed very rarely across donors, whereas some public TCRs were present in many individuals. CMV serostatus was the only immune exposure information available for the cohort. The study gave a list of under 200 TCR beta chains associated with cytomegalovirus. In an earlier analysis of roughly 500 of the donors, most TCR beta V segments appeared in productive rearrangements about 87% or about 30% of the time, broadly matching IMGT annotations. According to a later analysis, parvovirus B19, influenza, CMV and Epstein-Barr virus appeared linked to several top co-occurrence clusters. Some IMGT-functional V segments, including TRBV6-2 and TRBV6-3, could not be distinguished by the 87-base-pair reads and were therefore excluded. The presence/absence analyses assumed that sequencing depth was roughly uniform across donors, and that assumption may not be true. In a later analysis, 16,951 TCR beta sequences were associated with specific HLA alleles at a false discovery rate of 0.05. Linkage disequilibrium might explain the correlated functional status among segregating V segments, but an unknown experimental factor could not be ruled out. About 15 rarely observed V segments, including chromosome 9 orphons, were excluded from the earlier analysis of about 500 of the donors because counts were too low. V-gene and J-gene trimming of TCR beta chains was associated with a missense DCLRE1C variant in a later genetic analysis, and the association was replicated in an independent cohort. In vitro tests confirmed that three of the cytomegalovirus-associated TCR beta chains recognize cytomegalovirus antigens. In a later analysis, TCR association rates were found to vary across HLA loci, with the most associated TCRs seen for DRB1 alleles and the fewest for HLA-C alleles. A further reported finding was that TCR beta sequences accurately predicted the HLA-A and HLA-B alleles for most subjects in the first cohort. A group of highly shared sequence variants was considered likely to be a technical artifact of the sequencing pipeline.

As to this clone: Its antigen is currently not known. Base qualities are not recorded, but no much larger clone differs from it by a single base.

Sequenced sample: PBMCs. This sequence uses TRBV29-1 and TRBJ1-2; 8 of the junction bases match TRBD1. This TCR was recovered from a woman aged 45-65 years in good health and CMV-seropositive. The CDR3 sequence is CSVPERQGQDGYTF. At the DNA level, the sequence is TGCAGCGTTCCAGAGCGTCAGGGACAGGATGGCTACACCTTC.